Included here is one TCR beta chain sequence, with context. This sample is drawn from a study of T-cell memory formation after mild COVID-19. Constant-segment primers served in 5'RACE that generated TCR alpha and TCR beta cDNA libraries bearing sample barcodes and UMIs. TCRdb re-analysed the 5' RACE reads in MiXCR, keeping a single row per CDR3 protein. The data contain hundreds of thousands of distinct CDR3 sequences, 25% to 30% of them singletons. Germline V CDR1 and CDR2: SEHNR, FQNEAQ (reference sequence). This CDR3 spans 15 amino acids. Trimming cost V 0 bases and J 3 bases, with 11 bases left between them.

Sequences were obtained from PBMCs or a T cell subset sorted from them (not recorded which). This receptor was identified in an adult woman who had mild COVID-19 (a few samples of this study predate the infection). Cell type and time point are not known. This chain connects TRBV7-9 to TRBJ1-2; D remains ambiguous. CDR3 bases: TGTGCCAGCAGCTTAGCGACCCCGGGCGACTATGGCTACACCTTC. This codes for CASSLATPGDYGYTF. Full variable domain (outside the CDR3, taken from reference TRBV7-9 and TRBJ1-2): DTGVSQNPRHKITKRGQNVTFRCDPISEHNRLYWYRQTLGQGPEFLTYFQNEAQLEKSRLLSDRFSAERPKGSFSTLEIQRTEQGDSAMYLCASSLATPGDYGYTFGSGTRLTVV.